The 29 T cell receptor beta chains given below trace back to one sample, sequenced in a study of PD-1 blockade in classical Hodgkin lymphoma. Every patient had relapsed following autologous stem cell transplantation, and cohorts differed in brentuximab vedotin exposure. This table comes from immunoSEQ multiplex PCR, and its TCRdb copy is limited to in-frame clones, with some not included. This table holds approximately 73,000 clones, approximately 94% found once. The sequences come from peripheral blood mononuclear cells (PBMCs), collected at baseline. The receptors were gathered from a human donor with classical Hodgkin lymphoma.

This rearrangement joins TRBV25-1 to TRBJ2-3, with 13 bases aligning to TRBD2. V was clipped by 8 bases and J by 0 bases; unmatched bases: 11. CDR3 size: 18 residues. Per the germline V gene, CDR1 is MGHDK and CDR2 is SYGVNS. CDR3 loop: CASSTGTSGDTSTDTQYF. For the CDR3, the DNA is TGTGCCAGCTCCACCGGGACTAGCGGGGATACTAGCACAGATACGCAGTATTTT.

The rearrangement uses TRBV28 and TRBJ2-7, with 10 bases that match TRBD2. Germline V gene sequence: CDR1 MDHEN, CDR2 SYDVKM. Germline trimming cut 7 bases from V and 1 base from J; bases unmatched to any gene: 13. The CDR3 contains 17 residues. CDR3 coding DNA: TGTGCCAGCATCCCGGTCCCATCTAGCGGGGGATCCTACGAGCAGTACTTC. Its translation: CASIPVPSSGGSYEQYF.

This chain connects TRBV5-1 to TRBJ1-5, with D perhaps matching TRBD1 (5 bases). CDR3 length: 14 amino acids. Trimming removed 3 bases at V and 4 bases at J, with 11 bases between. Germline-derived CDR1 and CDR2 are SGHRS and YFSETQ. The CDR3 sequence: CASSSGAINQPQHF. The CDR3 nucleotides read TGCGCCAGCAGCTCCGGGGCAATAAATCAGCCCCAGCATTTT.

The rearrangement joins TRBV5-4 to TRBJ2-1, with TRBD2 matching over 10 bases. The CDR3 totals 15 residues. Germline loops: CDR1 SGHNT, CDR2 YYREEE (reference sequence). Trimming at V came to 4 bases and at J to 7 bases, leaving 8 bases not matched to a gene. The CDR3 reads CASSQSGGAENEQFF. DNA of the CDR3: TGTGCCAGCAGCCAAAGCGGGGGGGCAGAAAATGAGCAGTTCTTC.

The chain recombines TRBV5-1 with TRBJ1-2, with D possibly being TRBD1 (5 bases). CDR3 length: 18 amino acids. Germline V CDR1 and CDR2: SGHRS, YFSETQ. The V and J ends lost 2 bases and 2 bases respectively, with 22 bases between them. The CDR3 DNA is TGCGCCAGCAGCTTTGGAGGGAACCAGGGTAAGAACAACTATGGCTACACCTTC. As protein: CASSFGGNQGKNNYGYTF.

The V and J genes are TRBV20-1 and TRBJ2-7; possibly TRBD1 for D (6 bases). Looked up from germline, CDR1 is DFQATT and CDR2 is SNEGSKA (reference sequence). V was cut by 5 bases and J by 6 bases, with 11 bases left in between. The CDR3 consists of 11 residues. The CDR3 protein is CSAEGESEQYF. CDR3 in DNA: TGCAGTGCTGAGGGGGAAAGCGAGCAGTACTTC.

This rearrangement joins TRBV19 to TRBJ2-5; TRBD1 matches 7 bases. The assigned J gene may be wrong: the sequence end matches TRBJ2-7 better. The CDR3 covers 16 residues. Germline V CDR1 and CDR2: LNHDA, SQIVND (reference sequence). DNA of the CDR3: TGTGCCAGTAGTATAGGAAATCCGGGACAGAATTTCGAGCAGTACTTC. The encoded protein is CASSIGNPGQNFEQYF.

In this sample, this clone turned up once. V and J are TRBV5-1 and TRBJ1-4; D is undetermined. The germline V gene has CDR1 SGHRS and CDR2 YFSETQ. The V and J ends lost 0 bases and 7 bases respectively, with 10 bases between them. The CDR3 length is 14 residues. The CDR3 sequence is CASSLVGSSEKLFF. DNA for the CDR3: TGCGCCAGCAGCTTGGTGGGGAGTTCTGAAAAACTGTTTTTT.

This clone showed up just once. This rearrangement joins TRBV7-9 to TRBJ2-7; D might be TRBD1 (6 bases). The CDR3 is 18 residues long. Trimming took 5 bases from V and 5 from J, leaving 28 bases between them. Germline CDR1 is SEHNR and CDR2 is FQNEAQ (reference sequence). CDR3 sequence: CASSPRRGNTGRADEQYF. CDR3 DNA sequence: TGTGCCAGCAGCCCTCGTAGGGGGAATACCGGCAGGGCGGACGAGCAGTACTTC.

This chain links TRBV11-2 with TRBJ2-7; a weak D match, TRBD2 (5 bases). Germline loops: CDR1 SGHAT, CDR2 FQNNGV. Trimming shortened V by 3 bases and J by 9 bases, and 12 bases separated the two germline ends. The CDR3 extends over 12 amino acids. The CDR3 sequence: CASSLAEGGQYF. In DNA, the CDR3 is TGTGCCAGCAGCTTGGCCGAGGGCGGGCAGTACTTC.

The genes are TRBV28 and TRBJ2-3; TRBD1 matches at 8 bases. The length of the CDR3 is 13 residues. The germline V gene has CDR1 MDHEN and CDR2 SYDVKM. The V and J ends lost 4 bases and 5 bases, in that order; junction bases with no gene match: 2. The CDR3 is CASSSGQGDTQYF. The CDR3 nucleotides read TGTGCCAGCAGTTCCGGACAGGGAGATACGCAGTATTTT.

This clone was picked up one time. CDR3 in DNA: TGTGCCAGCAGTGAAACGGAGGGCAGGTGGATACAAGAGACCCAGTACTTC. This sequence encodes CASSETEGRWIQETQYF. The chain uses TRBV6-1 and TRBJ2-5; D possibly corresponds to TRBD2 (6 bases). The germline V gene encodes CDR1 MNHNS and CDR2 SASEGT. V lost 2 bases and J 2 bases, leaving 18 bases between the germline ends. CDR3 length: 17 amino acids.

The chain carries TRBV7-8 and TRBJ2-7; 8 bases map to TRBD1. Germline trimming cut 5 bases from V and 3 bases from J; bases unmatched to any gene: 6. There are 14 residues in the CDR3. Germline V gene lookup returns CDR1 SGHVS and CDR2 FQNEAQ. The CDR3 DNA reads TGTGCCAGCAGCACTAACAGGGGGGTCTACGAGCAGTACTTC. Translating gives CASSTNRGVYEQYF.

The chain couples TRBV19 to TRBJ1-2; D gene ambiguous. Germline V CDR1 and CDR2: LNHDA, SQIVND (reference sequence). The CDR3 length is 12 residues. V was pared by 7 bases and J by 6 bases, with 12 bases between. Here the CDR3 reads CASMGAPNGYTF. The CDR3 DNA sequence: TGTGCCAGTATGGGCGCACCCAATGGCTACACCTTC.

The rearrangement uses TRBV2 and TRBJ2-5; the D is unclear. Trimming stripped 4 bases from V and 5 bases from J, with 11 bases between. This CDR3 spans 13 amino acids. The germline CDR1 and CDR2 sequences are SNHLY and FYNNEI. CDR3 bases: TGTGCCAGCAGTGTGGGTATCGGGGAGACCCAGTACTTC. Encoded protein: CASSVGIGETQYF.

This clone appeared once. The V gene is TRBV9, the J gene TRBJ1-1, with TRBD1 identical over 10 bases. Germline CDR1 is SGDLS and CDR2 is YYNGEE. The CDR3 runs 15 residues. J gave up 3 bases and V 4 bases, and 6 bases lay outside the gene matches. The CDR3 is CASSPRGTGDTEAFF. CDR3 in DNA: TGTGCCAGCAGCCCCCGTGGGACAGGGGACACTGAAGCTTTCTTT.

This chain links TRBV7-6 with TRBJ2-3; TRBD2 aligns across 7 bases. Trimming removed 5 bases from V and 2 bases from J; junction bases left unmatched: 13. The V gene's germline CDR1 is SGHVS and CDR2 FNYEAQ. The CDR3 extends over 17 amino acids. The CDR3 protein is CASSGAGEGGPTDTQYF. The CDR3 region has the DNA TGTGCCAGCAGCGGCGCGGGGGAGGGAGGGCCCACAGATACGCAGTATTTT.

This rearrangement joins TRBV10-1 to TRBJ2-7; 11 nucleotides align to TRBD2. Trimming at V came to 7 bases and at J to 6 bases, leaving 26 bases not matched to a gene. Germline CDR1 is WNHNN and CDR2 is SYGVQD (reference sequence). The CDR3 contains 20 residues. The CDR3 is CASIRKVWGARLAGPGEQYF. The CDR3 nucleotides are TGCGCCAGCATTCGCAAAGTATGGGGGGCCCGACTAGCGGGGCCAGGCGAGCAGTACTTC.

CDR3 in amino acids: CASSFLGQPKNIQYF. The DNA of the CDR3 is TGTGCCAGCAGCTTTTTGGGACAGCCCAAAAACATTCAGTACTTC. The chain employs TRBV11-2 and TRBJ2-4, with TRBD1 matching 7 bases. CDR3 length: 15 residues. Looked up from germline, CDR1 is SGHAT and CDR2 is FQNNGV. Unmatched junction bases numbered 4, after V lost 3 bases and J lost 2 bases.

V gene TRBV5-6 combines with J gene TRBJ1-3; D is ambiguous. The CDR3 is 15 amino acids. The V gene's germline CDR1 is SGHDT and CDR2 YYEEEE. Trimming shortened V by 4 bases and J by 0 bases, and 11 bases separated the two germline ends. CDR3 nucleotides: TGTGCCAGCAGCCTCCCGACTCTCTCTGGAAACACCATATATTTT. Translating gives CASSLPTLSGNTIYF. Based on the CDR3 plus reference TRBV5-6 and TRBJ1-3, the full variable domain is DAGVTQSPTHLIKTRGQQVTLRCSPKSGHDTVSWYQQALGQGPQFIFQYYEEEERQRGNFPDRFSGHQFPNYSSELNVNALLLGDSALYLCASSLPTLSGNTIYFGEGSWLTVV.

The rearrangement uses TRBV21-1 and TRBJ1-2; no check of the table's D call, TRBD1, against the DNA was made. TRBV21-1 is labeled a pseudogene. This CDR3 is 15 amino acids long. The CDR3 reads CASSKGQGRGYGYTF. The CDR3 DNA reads TGTGCCAGCAGCAAAGGGCAGGGGCGTGGCTATGGCTACACCTTC.

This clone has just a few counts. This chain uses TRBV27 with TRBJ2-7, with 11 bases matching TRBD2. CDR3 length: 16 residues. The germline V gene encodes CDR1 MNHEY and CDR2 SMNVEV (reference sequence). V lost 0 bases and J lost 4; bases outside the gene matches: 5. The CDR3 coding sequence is TGTGCCAGCAGTTTATCCGGGACTAGCGGAAAATACGAGCAGTACTTC. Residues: CASSLSGTSGKYEQYF.

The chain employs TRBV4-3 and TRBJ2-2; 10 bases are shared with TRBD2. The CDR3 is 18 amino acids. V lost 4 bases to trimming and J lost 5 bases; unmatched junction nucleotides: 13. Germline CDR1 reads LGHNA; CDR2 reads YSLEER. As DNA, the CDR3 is TGCGCCAGCAGCCCCCGCGGGCTAGCGGGAGTAAGAACCGGGGAGCTGTTTTTT. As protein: CASSPRGLAGVRTGELFF.

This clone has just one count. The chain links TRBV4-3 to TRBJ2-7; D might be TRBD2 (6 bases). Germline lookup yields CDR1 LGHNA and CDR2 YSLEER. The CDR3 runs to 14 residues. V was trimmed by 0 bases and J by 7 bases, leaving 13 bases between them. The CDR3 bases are TGCGCCAGCAGCCAAGATTGGATCCGGGGGGAGCAGTACTTC. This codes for CASSQDWIRGEQYF.

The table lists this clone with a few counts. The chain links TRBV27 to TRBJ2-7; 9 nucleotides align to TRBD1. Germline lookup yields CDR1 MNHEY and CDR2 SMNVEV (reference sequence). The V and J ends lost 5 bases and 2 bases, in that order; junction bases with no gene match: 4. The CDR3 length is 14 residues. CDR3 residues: CASSAGTGPYEQYF. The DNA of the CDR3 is TGTGCCAGCAGTGCGGGGACAGGGCCCTACGAGCAGTACTTC.

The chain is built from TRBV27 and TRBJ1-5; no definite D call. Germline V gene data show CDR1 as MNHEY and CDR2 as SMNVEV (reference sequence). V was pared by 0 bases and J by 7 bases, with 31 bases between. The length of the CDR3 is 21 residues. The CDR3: CASSLSGIGVGYPSQLQPQHF. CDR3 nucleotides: TGTGCCAGCAGTTTATCAGGGATTGGTGTAGGCTATCCATCACAACTACAGCCCCAGCATTTT.

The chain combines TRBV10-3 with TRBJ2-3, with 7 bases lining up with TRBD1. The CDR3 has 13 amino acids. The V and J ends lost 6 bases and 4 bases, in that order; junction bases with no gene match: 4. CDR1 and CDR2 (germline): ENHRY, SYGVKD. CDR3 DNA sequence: TGTGCCATCAGCTCTGGGACAGCAGATACGCAGTATTTT. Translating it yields CAISSGTADTQYF.

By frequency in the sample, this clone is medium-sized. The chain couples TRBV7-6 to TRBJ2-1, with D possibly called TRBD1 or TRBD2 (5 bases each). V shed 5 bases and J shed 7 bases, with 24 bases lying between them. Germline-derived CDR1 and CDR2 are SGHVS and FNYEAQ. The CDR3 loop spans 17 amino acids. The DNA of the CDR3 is TGTGCCAGCAGCCTCCTCGCGGACGGGACCACTAAAAATGAGCAGTTCTTC. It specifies CASSLLADGTTKNEQFF.

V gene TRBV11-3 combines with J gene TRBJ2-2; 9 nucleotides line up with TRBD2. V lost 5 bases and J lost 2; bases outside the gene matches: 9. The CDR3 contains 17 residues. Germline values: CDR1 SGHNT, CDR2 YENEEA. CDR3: CASSLRSGTSNTGELFF. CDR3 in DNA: TGTGCCAGCAGCCTTAGGTCTGGGACTAGCAACACCGGGGAGCTGTTTTTT.